This entry concerns a single T cell receptor (beta chain). Its antigen is not known. A second roughly 6 to 12 cycle PCR used barcoded and J-beta primers. Any given sample supplied a minimum of 3 million CDR3-containing paired-end reads. A single record per CDR3 protein comes from TCRdb applying MiXCR to the 5' RACE reads. The repertoire holds about 1.8 million distinct CDR3 sequences, around 48% seen once, with about 2.1% in the top ten. This CDR3 is 15 amino acids long. Germline-derived CDR1 and CDR2 are MNHEY and SVGAGI. Trimming shortened V by 2 bases and J by 2 bases, and 13 bases separated the two germline ends. This specimen belongs to a study of blood T cells in healthy people across ages. The study, taken as a whole, reports: Higher diversity, along with more naive CD4+ cells, distinguished long-lived donors from aged donors. Age brought a roughly linear fall in TCR beta diversity measured per million T cells.

This chain joins TRBV6-5 and TRBJ2-7; no definite D call. The sequenced sample was blood. This sequence originates from a woman between 35 and 50 years old in good health. The chain's CDR3 is CASSYGLVGTYEQYF. DNA of the CDR3: TGTGCCAGCAGTTACGGCCTGGTCGGTACCTACGAGCAGTACTTC.